These T cell receptor beta chains were read from a single sample in a study of CD8 T cells in Susac syndrome. Via MiXCR, TCRdb re-called the immunoSEQ multiplex PCR reads, giving one row per CDR3 protein. The sample has about 140,000 distinct CDR3 sequences; around 95% are singletons. Sequenced input: CD4+ T cells from PBMCs. These receptors were obtained from a human donor with multiple sclerosis. The CDR3 runs from the conserved cysteine through the conserved F or W. A D gene is named only where the DNA matches it firmly.

CDR3	length	D	V	J
CASSLQGLETQYF	13	-	TRBV5-1	TRBJ2-5
CASSPGRGQSYEQYF	15	-	TRBV9	TRBJ2-7
CASSYDRLNTEAFF	14	-	TRBV27	TRBJ1-1
CSVRGQVEAFF	11	TRBD1	TRBV29-1	TRBJ1-1
CASSLIAGDLQETQYF	16	TRBD2	TRBV5-1	TRBJ2-5
CASSLSPPGAQYF	13	-	TRBV27	TRBJ2-5
CASSRTGEAFF	11	-	TRBV6-5	TRBJ1-1
CASSTGNYEQYF	12	-	TRBV3-1	TRBJ2-7
CASSPTSGRAHSAEQFF	17	TRBD2	TRBV3-1	TRBJ2-1
CASGMSSYNSPLHF	14	-	TRBV3-1	TRBJ1-6
CASSVGLAGGLYNEQFF	17	TRBD2	TRBV9	TRBJ2-1
CASRSSGRPEQYF	13	TRBD2	TRBV12-3/TRBV12-4	TRBJ2-7
CASSLERTYGYTF	13	-	TRBV12-3/TRBV12-4	TRBJ1-2
CASSQEIAGRVEQYF	15	TRBD2	TRBV4-2	TRBJ2-7
CASSFHGTGFNQPQHF	16	TRBD1	TRBV7-9	TRBJ1-5
CASSQWRNTEAFF	13	-	TRBV3-1	TRBJ1-1
CASSGVGQPYEQYF	14	-	TRBV2	TRBJ2-7
CASSPRAGGDSPLHF	15	TRBD1	TRBV3-1	TRBJ1-6
CASSAGTSRETQYF	14	TRBD2	TRBV9	TRBJ2-5